This T cell receptor beta chain was captured in a study of blood T cell repertoires in COVID-19. This clone was recorded once. The V gene end was trimmed by 7 bases and the J gene end by 1 base; junction bases not matched to a gene: 6. This CDR3 comprises 15 residues. Germline V gives CDR1 SNHLY, CDR2 FYNNEI. TCRdb keeps only in-frame clones here, not all; method: immunoSEQ multiplex PCR. The sample lists 190,000 or so clones; 85% to 90% were seen once. This receptor was taken from a man aged 35 to 55 with active or convalescent COVID-19. V usage is TRBV2 and J usage is TRBJ2-7; 11 positions match TRBD2. The material sequenced was peripheral blood. In DNA form, the CDR3 reads TGTGCCAGCACCCTTAGCGGGGGGGCTTCCTACGAGCAGTACTTC. Translating it yields CASTLSGGASYEQYF.